This T cell receptor beta chain was retrieved from a study of cytomegalovirus exposure and HLA in healthy donors. Study summary: The 120 million or so unique TCR beta sequences, from 150 million to 200 million T cells, were found by an earlier analysis. Whole-study results and caveats: In a later analysis, V- and J-gene trimming of beta chains associated with a DCLRE1C missense variant, replicated independently. Cytomegalovirus-associated TCR beta chains were listed, numbering under 200. Diagnosis of cytomegalovirus status made by the classifier reportedly showed high specificity and sensitivity.

Points on this clone: Its antigen is still unknown.

The CDR3 spans 16 residues. V was trimmed by 2 bases and J by 10 bases, leaving 18 bases between them. Germline V gene data show CDR1 as MNHNS and CDR2 as SASEGT. The study ran its PCR with 60 Vbeta and 13 Jbeta primers. Clones were sequenced by immunoSEQ multiplex PCR, and TCRdb holds only the in-frame ones, with some missing. The listing records 55,000 to 65,000 clones. Material: PBMCs. This TCR derives from a woman aged 18 to 35 in good health and CMV-seronegative. The V gene is TRBV6-1, the J gene TRBJ1-6; weak D call: TRBD1 (6 bases). CDR3 protein: CASSEFAGAVQSPLHF. CDR3 in DNA: TGTGCCAGCAGTGAATTTGCAGGGGCCGTCCAGTCACCCCTCCACTTT.